Sequencing of this TCR beta chain was carried out in a study of siplizumab effects on memory and regulatory T cells (dated by TCRdb to between 2019 and 2020). At the level of the whole study: The study examined how the anti-CD2 antibody siplizumab affects alloreactive T-cell subsets in allogeneic mixed lymphocyte reactions built from human PBMCs. Overall study outcomes, separate from this receptor: Because sequences below about 10^-5 frequency were poorly captured, only a minor fraction of alloreactive clones could be mapped to unstimulated subsets. Among mappable alloreactive CD4+ clones, an average Treg-derived fraction of roughly 71% was observed with siplizumab, compared with roughly 28% in control reactions. Whether proliferating Tregs from siplizumab cultures actually had suppressive function was not functionally confirmed. Compared with memory T cells, unstimulated naive T cells appeared more diverse, and naive cells seemed to make a substantial contribution to the alloresponse. The cumulative frequency of alloreactive sequences traceable to unstimulated CD4+ memory T cells was significantly reduced by siplizumab. A naive or memory phenotype could not be assigned to roughly 80-95% of proliferating CD4+ or CD8+ clones.

To note about this clone: The antigen it binds to is not known. There are no base qualities to consult, and no much larger clone falls within one base.

The CDR3 contains 13 residues, cysteine and phenylalanine counted. Kept here is only the CDR3 DNA, which spans 39 bases and is read in frame from base 1. The CDR1 and CDR2 encoded by the germline V gene are ENHRY and SYGVKD. Germline trimming: 10 bases from V, 3 bases from J; junction bases outside gene matches: 9. Sorted unstimulated T cells, along with proliferating T cells recovered from mixed lymphocyte reactions, underwent TCRbeta CDR3 sequencing. Fresh whole blood from around 10 HLA-typed healthy donors was used as the source from which PBMCs were isolated. Libraries were made using the immunoSEQ multiplex PCR assay. Each sample had 10^5 or so TCR templates assayed by the deep sequencing platform. Genomic DNA extracted from sorted T cells was used for TCRbeta CDR3 sequencing. The original methods were these. Clonal analysis of TCRbeta CDR3 data was done in the R programming language. Alloreactive CD4+ and CD8+ clones were defined by comparing unstimulated samples with post-reaction CFSE-low samples. By matching sequences to the repertoires of sorted unstimulated Treg and non-Treg cells, each alloreactive CD4+ clone was assigned a regulatory or non-regulatory origin. TCRdb re-hosts the immuneACCESS table, in-frame sequences only. Its copies lack some clones; in the studies checked, an unresolved V gene accounts for under half of them, and the cause for the rest is not known. That table gives V, J and clone size, and the DNA gave D and trimming. This sample is represented by over 85,000 clones; roughly 90% of them were singletons. The ten largest clones represent about 1.1% of the sample.

Sequencing was performed on CD4+ T cells sorted from blood. The clonotype comes from a human donor in good health. The chain employs TRBV10-3 and TRBJ2-7; 7 of the junction bases match TRBD1. The nucleotide sequence reads TGTGCCAACAAGGGGGCCGGAAGCTACGAGCAGTACTTC. Translated, it reads CANKGAGSYEQYF.